This record looks at one T cell receptor beta chain sequence and its context. Treatment of the sample: oral pan-JAK inhibitor, 5-10 mg twice daily. PBMCs were stained for CD3, CD4 and CD8, and CD4+ and CD8+ T cells were sorted. The sample originates from a study of CD8+ T cells in alopecia areata. After isolation, RNA underwent reverse transcription to generate cDNA as the sequencing template. Profiled with immunoSEQ multiplex PCR; TCRdb holds only in-frame clones, not every one. The table includes 120,000 to 150,000 clones, more than 85% detected once. This specimen consisted of CD8+ T cells sorted from blood, obtained at week 4, from a patient treated with tofacitinib. This TCR derives from a human donor with alopecia areata.

The CDR3 here is CASTAGPNTEAFF. CDR3 nucleotide sequence: TGTGCCAGCACGGCAGGGCCGAACACTGAAGCTTTCTTT. The chain has TRBV6-6 and TRBJ1-1, with TRBD1 as a possible D gene (5 bases). V was pared by 7 bases and J by 1 base, with 10 bases between. The CDR3 extends over 13 amino acids. Germline V gene data show CDR1 as MNHNY and CDR2 as SVGAGI (reference sequence).